This T cell receptor (beta chain) came from a study of type 1 regulatory T cells. From germline, CDR1 is DFQATT and CDR2 SNEGSKA (reference sequence). CDR3 length equals 10 residues. TCRdb analysed the reads with MiXCR anew, one entry per CDR3 protein. The sample holds 80,000 to 100,000 distinct CDR3 sequences, 30% to 35% seen once. The sequenced sample consisted of CD4+ T cells, either the whole sample or a sorted fraction (not recorded which). The chain employs TRBV20-1 and TRBJ2-2; D is ambiguous. The sequence was obtained from a human donor in good health. The CDR3, as DNA: TGCAGGAGATACACCGGGGAGCTGTTTTTT. Its translation: CRRYTGELFF.